This T cell receptor beta chain was obtained from a study of shared clonotypes between healthy human individuals. Study findings and constraints: Researchers sampled blood only, noting tissue repertoires likely differ. Non-shared clonotypes displayed generation probabilities falling below those of clonotypes present in all four donors.

Germline CDR1 SEHNR, CDR2 FQNEAQ (reference sequence). V lost 5 bases, J lost 1 base, and 16 bases lay in between. The CDR3 contains 16 residues. Every one of the donors was a Caucasian adult that lived in Nashville, Tennessee. Assay runs were performed at deep level. TCRdb keeps only in-frame clones here, not all; method: immunoSEQ multiplex PCR. The sample lists over a million clones, 75% to 85% occurring once. A remark on this clone: Its antigen is as yet unknown.

The source of this sequence is a man aged 18 to 30 in good health. Some clones in this sample may be carry-over from other donors' samples. Sequencing was done on a sample of memory CD4+ T cells from PBMCs. Subset indicated: CD45RA-negative fraction. The chain combines TRBV7-9 with TRBJ2-3; the D gene is possibly TRBD2 (5 bases). CDR3 DNA sequence: TGTGCCAGCAGCCCCCGACTGGGAGAGGGCACAGATACGCAGTATTTT. It specifies CASSPRLGEGTDTQYF.